Below are 2 T cell receptor beta chains sequenced from a single sample in a study of T-cell reconstitution after alpha-beta-depleted transplantation in children (dated by TCRdb to 2016 to 2018). The sample's treatment or condition label, decoded: allogeneic hematopoietic cell transplantation with graft depleted of TCRalphabeta T cells and CD19 B cells. The library was built by means of PCR. The data were produced on an Illumina HiSeq 2500. To normalize quantification of the TCRbeta repertoire, the TCR libraries were built with molecular barcoding that relied on unique molecular identifiers. The public reads were run again by TCRdb, first through fastp at Q25 and then through MiXCR, and only productive beta chains were kept. CDR3 protein duplicates are merged, each entry listing the most common genes and DNA. Here the sample has 600,000 to 800,000 distinct CDR3 sequences; under 15% occur a single time. The ten largest clones take up about 0.79% of the sample.

Sequenced material: PBMCs, taken before TCRalphabeta/CD19-depleted stem cell transplant. These receptor sequences come from a girl aged 2 to 10 with congenital amegakaryocytic thrombocytopenia, due to receive a stem cell transplant.

This clonotype was recorded a few times. This rearrangement joins TRBV28 to TRBJ2-6; D could derive from TRBD1 or TRBD2 (5 bases each). Trimming stripped 6 bases from V and 0 bases from J, with 9 bases between. The CDR3 spans 15 residues. From germline, CDR1 is MDHEN and CDR2 SYDVKM. The DNA for the CDR3 is TGTGCCAGCAGAGAGGGGCCCTCTGGGGCCAACGTCCTGACTTTC. Its translation is CASREGPSGANVLTF.

In its sample, this clonotype was seen a few times. The CDR3, as DNA: TGCGCCAGCAGCTTGGGACTAGTACTCTCTGGGGCCAACGTCCTGACTTTC. Translating gives CASSLGLVLSGANVLTF. The rearrangement links TRBV5-1 to TRBJ2-6, with D possibly matching TRBD2 (6 bases). V shed 0 bases and J shed 0 bases, with 10 bases lying between them. CDR1 is SGHRS and CDR2 is YFSETQ in the germline V gene. The CDR3 length is 17 residues.